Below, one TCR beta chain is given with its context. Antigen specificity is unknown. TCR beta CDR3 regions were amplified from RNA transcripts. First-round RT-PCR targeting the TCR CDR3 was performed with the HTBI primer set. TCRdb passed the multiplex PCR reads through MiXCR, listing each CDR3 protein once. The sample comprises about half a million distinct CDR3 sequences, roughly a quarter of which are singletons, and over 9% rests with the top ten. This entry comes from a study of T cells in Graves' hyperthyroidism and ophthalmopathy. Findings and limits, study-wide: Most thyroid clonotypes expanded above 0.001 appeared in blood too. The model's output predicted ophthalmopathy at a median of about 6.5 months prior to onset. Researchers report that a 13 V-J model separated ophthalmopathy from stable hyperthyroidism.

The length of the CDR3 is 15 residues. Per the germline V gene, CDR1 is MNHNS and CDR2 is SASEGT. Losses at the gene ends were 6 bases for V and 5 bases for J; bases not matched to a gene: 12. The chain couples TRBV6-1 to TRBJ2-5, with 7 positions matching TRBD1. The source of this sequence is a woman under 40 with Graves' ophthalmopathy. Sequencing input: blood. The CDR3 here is CASSRGQVSSETQYF. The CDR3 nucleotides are TGTGCCAGCAGCCGCGGACAGGTTTCTTCCGAGACCCAGTACTTC.